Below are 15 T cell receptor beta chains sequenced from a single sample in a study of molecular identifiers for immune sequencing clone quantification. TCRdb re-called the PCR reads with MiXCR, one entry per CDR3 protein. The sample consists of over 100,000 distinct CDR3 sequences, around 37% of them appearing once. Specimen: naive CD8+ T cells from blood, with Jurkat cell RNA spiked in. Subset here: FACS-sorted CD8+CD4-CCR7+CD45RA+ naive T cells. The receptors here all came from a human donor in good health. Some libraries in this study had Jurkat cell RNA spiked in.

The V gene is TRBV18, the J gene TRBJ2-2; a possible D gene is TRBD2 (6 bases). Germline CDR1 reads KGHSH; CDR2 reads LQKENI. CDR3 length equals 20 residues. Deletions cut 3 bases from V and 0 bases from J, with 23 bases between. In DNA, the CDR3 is TGTGCCAGCTCACCCCGAGCGAGCGGCGCGGGGTACGCGAACACCGGGGAGCTGTTTTTT. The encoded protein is CASSPRASGAGYANTGELFF.

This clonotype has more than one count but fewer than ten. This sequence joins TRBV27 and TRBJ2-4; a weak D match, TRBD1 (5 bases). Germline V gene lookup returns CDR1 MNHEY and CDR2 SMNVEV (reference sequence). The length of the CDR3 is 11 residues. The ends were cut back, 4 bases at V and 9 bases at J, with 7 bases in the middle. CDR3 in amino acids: CASSWGGIQYF. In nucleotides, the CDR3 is TGTGCCAGCAGTTGGGGCGGCATTCAGTACTTC.

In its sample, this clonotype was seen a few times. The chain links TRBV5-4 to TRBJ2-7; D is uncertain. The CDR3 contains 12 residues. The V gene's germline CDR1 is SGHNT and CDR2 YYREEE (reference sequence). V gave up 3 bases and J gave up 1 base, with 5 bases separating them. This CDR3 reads CASSSQSYEQYF. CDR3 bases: TGTGCCAGCAGCTCCCAGTCCTACGAGCAGTACTTC.

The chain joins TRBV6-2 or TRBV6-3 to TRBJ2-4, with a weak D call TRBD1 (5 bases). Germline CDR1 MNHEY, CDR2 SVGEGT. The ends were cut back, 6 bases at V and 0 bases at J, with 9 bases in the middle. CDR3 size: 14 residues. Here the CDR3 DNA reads TGTGCCAGCAGAGGACACGCAGCCAAAAACATTCAGTACTTC. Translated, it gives CASRGHAAKNIQYF.

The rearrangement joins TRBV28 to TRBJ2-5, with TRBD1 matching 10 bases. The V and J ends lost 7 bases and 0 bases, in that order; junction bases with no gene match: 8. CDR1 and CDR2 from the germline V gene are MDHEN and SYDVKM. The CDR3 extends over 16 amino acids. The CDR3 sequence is CASTPPGTGDQETQYF. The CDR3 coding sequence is TGTGCCAGCACCCCACCAGGGACAGGGGACCAAGAGACCCAGTACTTC.

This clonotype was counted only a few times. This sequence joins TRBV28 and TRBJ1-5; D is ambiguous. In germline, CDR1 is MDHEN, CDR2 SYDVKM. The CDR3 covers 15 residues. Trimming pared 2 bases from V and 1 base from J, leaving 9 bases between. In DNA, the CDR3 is TGTGCCAGCAGTTTAGTTTTAGTCAGCAATCAGCCCCAGCATTTT. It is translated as CASSLVLVSNQPQHF.

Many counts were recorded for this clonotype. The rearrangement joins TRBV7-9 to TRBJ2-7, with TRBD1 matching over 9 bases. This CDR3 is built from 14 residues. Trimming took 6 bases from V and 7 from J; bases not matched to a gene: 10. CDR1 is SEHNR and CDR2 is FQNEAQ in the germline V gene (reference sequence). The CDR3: CASSPGTGFGEQYF. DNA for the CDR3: TGTGCCAGCAGTCCCGGGACAGGGTTCGGGGAGCAGTACTTC. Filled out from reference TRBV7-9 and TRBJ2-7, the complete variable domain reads DTGVSQNPRHKITKRGQNVTFRCDPISEHNRLYWYRQTLGQGPEFLTYFQNEAQLEKSRLLSDRFSAERPKGSFSTLEIQRTEQGDSAMYLCASSPGTGFGEQYFGPGTRLTVT.

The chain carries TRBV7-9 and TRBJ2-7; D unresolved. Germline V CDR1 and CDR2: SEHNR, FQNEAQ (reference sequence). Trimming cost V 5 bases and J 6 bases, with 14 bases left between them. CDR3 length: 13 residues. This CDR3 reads CASSPRAAPEQYF. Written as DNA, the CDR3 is TGTGCCAGCAGCCCCCGGGCCGCTCCCGAGCAGTACTTC.

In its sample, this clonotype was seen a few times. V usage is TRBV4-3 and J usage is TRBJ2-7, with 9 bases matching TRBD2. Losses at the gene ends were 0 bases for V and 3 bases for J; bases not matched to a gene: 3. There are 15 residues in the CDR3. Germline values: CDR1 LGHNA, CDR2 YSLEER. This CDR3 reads CASSQEAGGNYEQYF. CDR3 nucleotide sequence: TGCGCCAGCAGCCAAGAAGCGGGAGGAAACTACGAGCAGTACTTC.

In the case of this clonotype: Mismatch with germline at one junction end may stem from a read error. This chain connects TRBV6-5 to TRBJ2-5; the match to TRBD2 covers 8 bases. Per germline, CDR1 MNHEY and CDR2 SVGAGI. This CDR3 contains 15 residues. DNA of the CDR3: TGTGCCAGCAGTTCGGGGGGGCTCATCCAAGAGACCCAGGACTTC. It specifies CASSSGGLIQETQDF.

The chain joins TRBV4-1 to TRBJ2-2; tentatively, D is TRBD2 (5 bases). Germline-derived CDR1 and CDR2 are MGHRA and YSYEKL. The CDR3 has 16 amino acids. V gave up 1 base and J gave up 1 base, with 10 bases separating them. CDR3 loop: CASSQVAGLNTGELFF. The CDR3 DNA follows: TGCGCCAGCAGCCAAGTTGCAGGACTGAACACCGGGGAGCTGTTTTTT.

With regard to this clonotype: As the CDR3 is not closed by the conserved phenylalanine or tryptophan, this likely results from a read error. CDR3 amino acids: CASSFLQDREAFL. The CDR3 DNA is TGTGCCAGCAGCTTTTTACAGGATCGGGAAGCTTTCCTT. The chain combines TRBV7-6 with TRBJ1-1; D possibly corresponds to TRBD1 (5 bases). V was pared by 3 bases and J by 8 bases, with 13 bases between. This CDR3 contains 13 residues. The germline CDR1 and CDR2 sequences are SGHVS and FNYEAQ.

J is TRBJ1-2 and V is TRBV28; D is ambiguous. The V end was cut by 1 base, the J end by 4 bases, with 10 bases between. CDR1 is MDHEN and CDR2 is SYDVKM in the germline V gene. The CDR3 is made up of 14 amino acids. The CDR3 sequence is CASSLLPGLYGYTF. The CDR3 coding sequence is TGTGCCAGCAGTTTATTACCAGGTCTCTATGGCTACACCTTC.

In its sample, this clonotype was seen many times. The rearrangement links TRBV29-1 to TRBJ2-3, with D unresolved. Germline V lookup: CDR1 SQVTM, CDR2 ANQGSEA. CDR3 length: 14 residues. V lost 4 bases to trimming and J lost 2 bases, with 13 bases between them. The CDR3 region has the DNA TGCAGCGTTGTTCTGGGGATAATCACAGATACGCAGTATTTT. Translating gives CSVVLGIITDTQYF.

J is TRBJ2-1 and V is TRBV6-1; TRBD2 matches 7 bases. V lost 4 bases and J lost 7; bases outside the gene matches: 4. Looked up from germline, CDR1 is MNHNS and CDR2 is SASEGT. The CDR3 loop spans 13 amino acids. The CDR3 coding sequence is TGTGCCAGCAGTGCCGGGGGGTGGAATGAGCAGTTCTTC. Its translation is CASSAGGWNEQFF.